Below, one T cell receptor beta chain is given with its context. TCRdb's table, derived via immunoSEQ multiplex PCR, lists solely in-frame clones and lacks some. This repertoire shows some 61,000 clones, 93% found once; its top ten account for roughly 2.9%. The record originates from a study of T cells after posttransplantation cyclophosphamide. Germline CDR1 and CDR2: SGHTA and FQGNSA. This CDR3 is 13 amino acids long. Trimming pared 4 bases from V and 8 bases from J, leaving 14 bases between. The genes are TRBV7-2 and TRBJ1-2; D is undetermined. Material for sequencing was PBMCs. This sequence originates from a woman aged 25 to 39 in good health and a related stem cell transplant donor. The CDR3 protein is CASSSDWEGGYTF. The DNA of the CDR3 is TGTGCCAGCAGCTCGGACTGGGAGGGAGGCTACACCTTC.